The entry below gives a single T cell receptor beta chain sequence along with its context. Its antigen remains unidentified. The input lacks base qualities; no much larger clone sits a single base away. Libraries were made using the immunoSEQ multiplex PCR assay. In its TCRdb copy, this immuneACCESS table keeps in-frame sequences only and misses some clones. Where compared with another copy, unresolved V genes explain less than half of these, and the others have no known cause. Here the sample has approximately 70,000 clones; roughly 92% occur a single time. 0.36% of the sample is taken by the ten largest. This specimen belongs to a study of technical replicates of blood from several donors (TCRdb year 2017). CDR1 and CDR2 (DFQATT, SNEGSKA) derive from the germline V gene (reference sequence). Unmatched junction bases come to 2, with V trimmed by 5 bases and J by 4 bases. The CDR3 numbers 11 residues from cysteine through phenylalanine. Kept here is only the CDR3 DNA, which spans 33 bases and is read in frame from base 1.

The source of this sequence is a human donor in good health. The sequencing input was T cells isolated from PBMCs. The sequence joins TRBV20-1 to TRBJ2-7; TRBD2 matches 7 bases in the middle. CDR3 reads: CSAGSGYEQYF. The bases read TGCAGTGCTGGTAGCGGGTACGAGCAGTACTTC.